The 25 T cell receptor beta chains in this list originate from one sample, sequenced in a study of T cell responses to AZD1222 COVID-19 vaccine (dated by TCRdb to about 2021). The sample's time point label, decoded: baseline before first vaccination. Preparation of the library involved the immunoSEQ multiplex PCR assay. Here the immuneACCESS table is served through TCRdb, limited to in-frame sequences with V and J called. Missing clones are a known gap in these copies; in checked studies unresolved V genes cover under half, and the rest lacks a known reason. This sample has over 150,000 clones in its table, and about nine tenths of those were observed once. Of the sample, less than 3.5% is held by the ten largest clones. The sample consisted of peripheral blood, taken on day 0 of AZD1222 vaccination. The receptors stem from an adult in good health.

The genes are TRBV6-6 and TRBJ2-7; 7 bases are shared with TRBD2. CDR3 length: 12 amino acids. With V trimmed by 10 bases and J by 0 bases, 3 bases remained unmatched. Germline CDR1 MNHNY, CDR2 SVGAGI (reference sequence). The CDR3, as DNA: TGTGCCACGGGACTATACTCCTACGAGCAGTACTTC. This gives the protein CATGLYSYEQYF.

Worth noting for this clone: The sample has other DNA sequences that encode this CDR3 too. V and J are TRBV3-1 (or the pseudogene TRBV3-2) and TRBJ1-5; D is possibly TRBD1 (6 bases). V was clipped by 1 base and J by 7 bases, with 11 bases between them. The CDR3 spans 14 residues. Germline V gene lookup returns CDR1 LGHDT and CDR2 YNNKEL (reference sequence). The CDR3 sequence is CASSQAGAGQPQHF. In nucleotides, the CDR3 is TGTGCCAGCAGCCAAGCAGGGGCGGGCCAGCCCCAGCATTTT.

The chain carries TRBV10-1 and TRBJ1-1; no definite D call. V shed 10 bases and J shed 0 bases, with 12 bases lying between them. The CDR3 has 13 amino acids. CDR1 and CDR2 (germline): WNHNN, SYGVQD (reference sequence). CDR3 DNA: TGCGCCACCCGCAGGCAAATGAACACTGAAGCTTTCTTT. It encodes CATRRQMNTEAFF.

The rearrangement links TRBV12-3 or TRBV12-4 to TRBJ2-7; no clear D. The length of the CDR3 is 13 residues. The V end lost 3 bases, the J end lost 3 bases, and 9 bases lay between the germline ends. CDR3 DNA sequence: TGTGCCAGCAGTTTTGGCAGCTTCTACGAGCAGTACTTC. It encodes CASSFGSFYEQYF.

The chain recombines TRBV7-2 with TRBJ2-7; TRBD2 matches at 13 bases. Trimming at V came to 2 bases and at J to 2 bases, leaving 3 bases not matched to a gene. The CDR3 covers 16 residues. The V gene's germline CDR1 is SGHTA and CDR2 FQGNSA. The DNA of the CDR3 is TGTGCCAGCAGCTTAACTAGCGGGGGGGCCCCCTACGAGCAGTACTTC. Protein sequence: CASSLTSGGAPYEQYF.

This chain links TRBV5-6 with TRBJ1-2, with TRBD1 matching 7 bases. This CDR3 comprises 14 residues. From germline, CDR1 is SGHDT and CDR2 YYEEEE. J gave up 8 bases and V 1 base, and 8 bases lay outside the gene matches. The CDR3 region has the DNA TGTGCCAGCAGCTTGCCAGAGGGGGCAAGGGGCTACACCTTC. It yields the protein CASSLPEGARGYTF.

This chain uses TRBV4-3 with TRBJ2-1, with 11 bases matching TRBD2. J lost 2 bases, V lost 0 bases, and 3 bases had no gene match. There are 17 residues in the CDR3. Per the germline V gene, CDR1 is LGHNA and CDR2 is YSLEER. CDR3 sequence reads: CASSQDSTSGAYNEQFF. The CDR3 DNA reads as TGCGCCAGCAGCCAAGATTCGACTAGCGGGGCCTACAATGAGCAGTTCTTC.

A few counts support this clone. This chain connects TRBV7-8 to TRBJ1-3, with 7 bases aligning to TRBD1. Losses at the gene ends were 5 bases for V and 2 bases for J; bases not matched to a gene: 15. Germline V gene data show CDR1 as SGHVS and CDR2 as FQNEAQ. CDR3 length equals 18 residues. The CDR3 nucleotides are TGTGCCAGCAGCCCCCGTTTCAGGGGGTCTACCCCTGGAAACACCATATATTTT. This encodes CASSPRFRGSTPGNTIYF.

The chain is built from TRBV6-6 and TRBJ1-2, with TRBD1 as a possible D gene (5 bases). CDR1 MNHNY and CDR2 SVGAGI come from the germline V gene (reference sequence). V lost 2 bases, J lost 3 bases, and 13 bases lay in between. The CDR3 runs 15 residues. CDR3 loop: CASSYGEGVHYGYTF. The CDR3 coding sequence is TGTGCCAGCAGTTACGGCGAAGGGGTCCACTATGGCTACACCTTC.

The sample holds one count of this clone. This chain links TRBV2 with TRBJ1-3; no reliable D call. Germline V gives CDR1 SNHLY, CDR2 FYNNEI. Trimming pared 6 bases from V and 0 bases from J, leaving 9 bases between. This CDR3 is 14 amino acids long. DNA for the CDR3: TGTGCCAGCAGCCTGGACCTCTCTGGAAACACCATATATTTT. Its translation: CASSLDLSGNTIYF.

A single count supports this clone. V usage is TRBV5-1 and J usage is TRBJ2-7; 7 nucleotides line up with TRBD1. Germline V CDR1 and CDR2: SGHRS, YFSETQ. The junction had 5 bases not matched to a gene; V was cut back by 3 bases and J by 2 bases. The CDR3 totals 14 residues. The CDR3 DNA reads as TGCGCCAGCAGCTCAAGCACAGGGGCCTACGAGCAGTACTTC. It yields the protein CASSSSTGAYEQYF.

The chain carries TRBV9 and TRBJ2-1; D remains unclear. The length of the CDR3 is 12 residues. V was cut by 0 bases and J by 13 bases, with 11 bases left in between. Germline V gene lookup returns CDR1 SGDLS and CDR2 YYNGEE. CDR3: CASSVALGPQFF. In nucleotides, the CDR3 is TGTGCCAGCAGCGTAGCTCTCGGGCCCCAGTTCTTC.

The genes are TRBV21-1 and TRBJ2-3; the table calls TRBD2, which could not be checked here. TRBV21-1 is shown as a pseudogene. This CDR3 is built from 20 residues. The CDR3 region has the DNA TGTGCCAGCAGCAATCGTGCTGGCGTTAAGCTCCGCGGGCCCACAGATACGCAGTATTTT. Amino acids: CASSNRAGVKLRGPTDTQYF.

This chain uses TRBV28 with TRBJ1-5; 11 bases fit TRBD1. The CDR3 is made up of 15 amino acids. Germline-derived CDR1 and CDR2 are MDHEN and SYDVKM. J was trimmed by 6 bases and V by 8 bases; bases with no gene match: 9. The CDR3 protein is CASRSGTGGSQPQHF. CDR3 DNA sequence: TGTGCCAGCCGTAGTGGGACAGGGGGGAGTCAGCCCCAGCATTTT.

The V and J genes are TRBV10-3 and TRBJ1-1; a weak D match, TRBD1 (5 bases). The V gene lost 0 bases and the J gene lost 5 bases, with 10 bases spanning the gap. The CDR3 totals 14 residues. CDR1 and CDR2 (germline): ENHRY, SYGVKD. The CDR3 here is CAISESREGTEAFF. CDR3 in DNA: TGTGCCATCAGTGAGTCTAGGGAGGGGACTGAAGCTTTCTTT.

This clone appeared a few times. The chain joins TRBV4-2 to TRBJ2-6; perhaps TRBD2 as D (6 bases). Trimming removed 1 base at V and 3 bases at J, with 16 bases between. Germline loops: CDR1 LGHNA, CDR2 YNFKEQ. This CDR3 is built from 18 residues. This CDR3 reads CASSQVPAGSYGANVLTF. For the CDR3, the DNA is TGTGCCAGCAGCCAAGTCCCTGCGGGGTCCTATGGGGCCAACGTCCTGACTTTC.

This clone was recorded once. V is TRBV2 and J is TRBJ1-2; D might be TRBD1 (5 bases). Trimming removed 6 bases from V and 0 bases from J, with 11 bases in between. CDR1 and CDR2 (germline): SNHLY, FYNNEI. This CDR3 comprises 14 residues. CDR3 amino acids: CASSAGPANYGYTF. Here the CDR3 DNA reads TGTGCCAGCAGCGCGGGACCGGCTAACTATGGCTACACCTTC.

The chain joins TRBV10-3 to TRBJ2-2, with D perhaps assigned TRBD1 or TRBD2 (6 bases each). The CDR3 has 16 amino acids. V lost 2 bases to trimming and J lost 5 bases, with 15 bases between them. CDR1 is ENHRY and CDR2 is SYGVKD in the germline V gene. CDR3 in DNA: TGTGCCATCAGTGAGGGAGGGATGGGGGCGACCGGGGAGCTGTTTTTT. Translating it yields CAISEGGMGATGELFF.

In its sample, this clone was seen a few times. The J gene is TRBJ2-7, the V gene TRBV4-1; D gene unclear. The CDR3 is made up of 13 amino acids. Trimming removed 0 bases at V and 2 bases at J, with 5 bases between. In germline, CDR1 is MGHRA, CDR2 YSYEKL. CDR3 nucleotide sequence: TGCGCCAGCAGCCAAGATCGGCCCTACGAGCAGTACTTC. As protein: CASSQDRPYEQYF.

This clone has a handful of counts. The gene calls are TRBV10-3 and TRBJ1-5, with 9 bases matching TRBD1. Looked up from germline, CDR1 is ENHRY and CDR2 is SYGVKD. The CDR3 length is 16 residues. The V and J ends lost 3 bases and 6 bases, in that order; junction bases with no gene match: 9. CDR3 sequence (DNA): TGTGCCATCAGTGACCCGGGGGGACAGGGTGGTCAGCCCCAGCATTTT. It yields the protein CAISDPGGQGGQPQHF.

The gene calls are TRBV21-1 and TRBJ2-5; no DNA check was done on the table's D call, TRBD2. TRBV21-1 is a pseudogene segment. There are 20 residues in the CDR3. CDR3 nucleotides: TGTGCCAGCAGCAGGAAGGGGCGGAGGGGCTTAAGCCACCCCCAAGAGACCCAGTACTTC. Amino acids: CASSRKGRRGLSHPQETQYF.

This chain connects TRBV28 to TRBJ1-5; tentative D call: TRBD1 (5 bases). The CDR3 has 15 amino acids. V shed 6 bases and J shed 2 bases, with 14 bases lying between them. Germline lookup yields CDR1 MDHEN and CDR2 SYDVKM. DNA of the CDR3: TGTGCCAGCAGCACCCCAGGGAATGGCAATCAGCCCCAGCATTTT. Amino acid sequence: CASSTPGNGNQPQHF.

DNA for the CDR3: TGTGCCAGCAGTTCGGACAGAGATGGCTACACCTTC. Residues: CASSSDRDGYTF. J is TRBJ1-2 and V is TRBV6-1, with a possible D match to TRBD1 (6 bases). Trimming stripped 5 bases from V and 6 bases from J, with 10 bases between. The CDR3 consists of 12 residues. Germline loops: CDR1 MNHNS, CDR2 SASEGT.

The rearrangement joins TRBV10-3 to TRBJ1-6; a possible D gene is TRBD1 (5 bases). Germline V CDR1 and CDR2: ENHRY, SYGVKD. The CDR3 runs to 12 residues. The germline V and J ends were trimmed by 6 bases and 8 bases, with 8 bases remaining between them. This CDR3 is CAIRATDSPLHF. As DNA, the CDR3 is TGTGCCATCAGGGCGACAGATTCACCCCTCCACTTT.

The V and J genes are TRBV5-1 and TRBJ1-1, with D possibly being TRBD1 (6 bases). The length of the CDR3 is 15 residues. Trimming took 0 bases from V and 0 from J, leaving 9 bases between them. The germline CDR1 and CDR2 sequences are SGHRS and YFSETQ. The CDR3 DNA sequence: TGCGCCAGCAGCTTGGCGGCAGGGGTGAACACTGAAGCTTTCTTT. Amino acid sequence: CASSLAAGVNTEAFF. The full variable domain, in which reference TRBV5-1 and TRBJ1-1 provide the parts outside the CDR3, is KAGVTQTPRYLIKTRGQQVTLSCSPISGHRSVSWYQQTPGQGLQFLFEYFSETQRNKGNFPGRFSGRQFSNSRSEMNVSTLELGDSALYLCASSLAAGVNTEAFFGQGTRLTVV.